This T cell receptor (beta chain) stems from a study of blood T cell repertoires in COVID-19. For the study at large: Sites across the United States, Italy and Spain contributed samples from acute and convalescent COVID-19. The analysed material was cDNA or gDNA that came from T cells, B-cell-depleted T cells, or PBMCs.

As processed by the authors: Estimation of nucleated cell counts was performed using reference gene primer amplification. Data came from immunoSEQ multiplex PCR; TCRdb stores just in-frame clones and leaves some out. V, J and clone size are those of that table, while D and trimming were read from the DNA. The sample shows around 88,000 clones, roughly 80% of them seen only once. This CDR3 has 13 amino acids. Germline values: CDR1 MDHEN, CDR2 SYDVKM. The V and J ends lost 6 bases and 5 bases, in that order; junction bases with no gene match: 3. This chain links TRBV28 with TRBJ2-3, with TRBD1 identical over 9 bases. The TCR originated in a woman aged 80 or over with acute or convalescent COVID-19. The specimen sequenced was peripheral blood. The CDR3 coding sequence is TGTGCCAGCAGGGGGACAGGGAGAGATACGCAGTATTTT. It codes for CASRGTGRDTQYF. Complete variable domain (other parts from reference TRBV28 and TRBJ2-3): DVKVTQSSRYLVKRTGEKVFLECVQDMDHENMFWYRQDPGLGLRLIYFSYDVKMKEKGDIPEGYSVSREKKERFSLILESASTNQTSMYLCASRGTGRDTQYFGPGTRLTVL.